Each of the 30 T cell receptor beta chains below was sequenced from the same sample in a study of blood T cell repertoires in COVID-19. Sequenced by immunoSEQ multiplex PCR; TCRdb stores in-frame clones only, minus some. The top ten hold 1.4% of the sample, which has a few hundred thousand clones, approximately 80% seen once. The sample taken for sequencing was peripheral blood. These receptors originate from a woman aged 40 to 50 who had recovered from COVID-19.

This clone came up a few times. This rearrangement joins TRBV12-3 or TRBV12-4 to TRBJ1-5, with unresolved D. The CDR3 totals 13 residues. Trimming pared 4 bases from V and 12 bases from J, leaving 16 bases between. Written as DNA, the CDR3 is TGTGCCAGCAGTTCGGGAGCGGGGAAGCTCCAGCATTTT. This translates into CASSSGAGKLQHF.

The chain employs TRBV19 and TRBJ2-5, with a possible D match to TRBD2 (5 bases). CDR3 length: 14 amino acids. Germline loops: CDR1 LNHDA, CDR2 SQIVND (reference sequence). Trimming pared 2 bases from V and 4 bases from J, leaving 11 bases between. As DNA, the CDR3 is TGTGCCAGTAGTATACAGGTCCGGGGAGAGACCCAGTACTTC. This translates into CASSIQVRGETQYF.

The V gene is TRBV2, the J gene TRBJ1-5; 8 bases line up with TRBD1. V lost 6 bases and J lost 7; bases outside the gene matches: 5. Germline values: CDR1 SNHLY, CDR2 FYNNEI. The CDR3 consists of 13 residues. The DNA of the CDR3 is TGTGCCAGCAGCGGACAGGGTCGGCAGCCCCAGCATTTT. Amino acids: CASSGQGRQPQHF.

V is TRBV6-2 or TRBV6-3 and J is TRBJ2-7; D not certain. Per germline, CDR1 MNHEY and CDR2 SVGEGT. This CDR3 region has 15 residues. V was clipped by 6 bases and J by 5 bases, with 20 bases between them. The CDR3 DNA sequence: TGTGCCAGCAGCCCTCATAACCGGCCCCGGGACGAGCAGTACTTC. Translating it yields CASSPHNRPRDEQYF.

The V call is TRBV5-4, the J call TRBJ2-1; D unresolved. Per germline, CDR1 SGHNT and CDR2 YYREEE (reference sequence). The V gene lost 0 bases and the J gene lost 6 bases, with 13 bases spanning the gap. The CDR3 has 15 residues. CDR3 in amino acids: CASSLAADEANEQFF. The CDR3 DNA follows: TGTGCCAGCAGCTTGGCGGCCGATGAGGCCAATGAGCAGTTCTTC.

This clone appeared a single time. The chain employs TRBV18 and TRBJ2-2; the match to TRBD2 covers 11 bases. The CDR3 runs to 16 residues. The V segment lost 0 bases and the J segment 7 bases; nucleotides outside the gene matches: 4. Germline V CDR1 and CDR2: KGHSH, LQKENI. CDR3 region: CASSPPSGGAVGELFF. The CDR3 DNA follows: TGTGCCAGCTCACCACCTAGCGGGGGGGCCGTCGGGGAGCTGTTTTTT.

The V gene is TRBV6-5, the J gene TRBJ1-3; D remains unclear. This CDR3 contains 14 residues. Germline loops: CDR1 MNHEY, CDR2 SVGAGI. V lost 3 bases, J lost 4 bases, and 10 bases lay in between. CDR3 sequence: CASSYSPQGNTIYF. The CDR3 nucleotides read TGTGCCAGCAGTTATTCGCCACAGGGAAACACCATATATTTT.

The chain is built from TRBV11-3 and TRBJ2-3; 8 bases map to TRBD2. V shed 5 bases, J shed 0 bases, and the junction held 4 bases outside the gene matches. There are 15 residues in the CDR3. The germline V gene encodes CDR1 SGHNT and CDR2 YENEEA. DNA of the CDR3: TGTGCCAGCAGCCCCGGGGGGGGCAGCACAGATACGCAGTATTTT. Amino acid sequence: CASSPGGGSTDTQYF.

The V gene is TRBV4-3, the J gene TRBJ2-1, with 8 bases identical to TRBD2. The V gene end was trimmed by 0 bases and the J gene end by 8 bases; junction bases not matched to a gene: 21. Germline loops: CDR1 LGHNA, CDR2 YSLEER. The CDR3 has 20 amino acids. The CDR3 region has the DNA TGCGCCAGCAGCCAAGAGGTTCTCAGAGGGCGGGGGGCCTTTGTTGATGAGCAGTTCTTC. It is translated as CASSQEVLRGRGAFVDEQFF.

The chain couples TRBV6-2 or TRBV6-3 to TRBJ2-5; 12 positions match TRBD2. Germline trimming cut 6 bases from V and 2 bases from J; bases unmatched to any gene: 7. The CDR3 extends over 16 amino acids. Germline CDR1 MNHEY, CDR2 SVGEGT. The CDR3 spells CASSLTSGGIQETQYF. DNA for the CDR3: TGTGCCAGCAGCCTTACTAGCGGGGGGATACAAGAGACCCAGTACTTC.

This rearrangement joins TRBV19 to TRBJ1-5; 11 bases are a match to TRBD1. V shed 5 bases and J 2 bases; nucleotides not matched to a gene: 11. CDR1 and CDR2 from the germline V gene are LNHDA and SQIVND (reference sequence). The CDR3 is made up of 18 amino acids. In DNA, the CDR3 is TGTGCCAGTAGTCCAGGGGCAGGACAGGGGGCCGGCAATCAGCCCCAGCATTTT. Translation: CASSPGAGQGAGNQPQHF. Full variable domain (remainder filled in from reference TRBV19 and TRBJ1-5): DGGITQSPKYLFRKEGQNVTLSCEQNLNHDAMYWYRQDPGQGLRLIYYSQIVNDFQKGDIAEGYSVSREKKESFPLTVTSAQKNPTAFYLCASSPGAGQGAGNQPQHFGDGTRLSIL.

This chain joins TRBV5-6 and TRBJ2-5, with 11 bases matching TRBD2. The germline gives CDR1 SGHDT, CDR2 YYEEEE. The ends lost 4 bases at V and 9 bases at J; junction bases unmatched: 17. The CDR3 has 17 residues. Here the CDR3 reads CASSTSHLAGGRHAQYF. Written as DNA, the CDR3 is TGTGCCAGCAGCACGTCACATCTAGCGGGGGGCCGCCATGCCCAGTACTTC.

This chain connects TRBV2 to TRBJ2-1, with D possibly being TRBD2 (6 bases). The CDR3 sequence is 14 residues long. CDR1 is SNHLY, CDR2 FYNNEI, per germline. Trimming took 6 bases from V and 7 from J, leaving 16 bases between them. The CDR3 sequence is CASRTGLLSNEQFF. CDR3 DNA: TGTGCCAGCAGGACGGGACTTCTTAGTAATGAGCAGTTCTTC. Based on the CDR3 plus reference TRBV2 and TRBJ2-1, the full variable domain is EPEVTQTPSHQVTQMGQEVILRCVPISNHLYFYWYRQILGQKVEFLVSFYNNEISEKSEIFDDQFSVERPDGSNFTLKIRSTKLEDSAMYFCASRTGLLSNEQFFGPGTRLTVL.

The chain is built from TRBV4-3 and TRBJ2-1; D is unclear. Trimming removed 1 base from V and 5 bases from J, with 21 bases in between. CDR1 and CDR2 (germline): LGHNA, YSLEER. The CDR3 loop spans 18 amino acids. The CDR3 sequence: CASSQVWSSARLHNEQFF. DNA for the CDR3: TGCGCCAGCAGCCAAGTTTGGTCGTCGGCACGACTCCACAATGAGCAGTTCTTC.

The chain recombines TRBV18 with TRBJ1-6, with D possibly matching TRBD1 (5 bases). Trimming removed 5 bases from V and 10 bases from J, with 21 bases in between. The CDR3 runs to 16 residues. Germline lookup yields CDR1 KGHSH and CDR2 LQKENI. The CDR3 protein is CASSAGTWAVRSPLHF. CDR3 nucleotides: TGTGCCAGCTCAGCGGGGACGTGGGCTGTTCGGTCACCCCTCCACTTT. The full variable domain, with the rest looked up from reference TRBV18 and TRBJ1-6, is NAGVMQNPRHLVRRRGQEARLRCSPMKGHSHVYWYRQLPEEGLKFMVYLQKENIIDESGMPKERFSAEFPKEGPSILRIQQVVRGDSAAYFCASSAGTWAVRSPLHFGNGTRLTVT.

The CDR3 nucleotides are TGTGCCAGCAGTGAGTCCCGGAACACTGAAGCTTTCTTT. Translation gives CASSESRNTEAFF. The chain uses TRBV2 and TRBJ1-1; no firm D call. Trimming took 3 bases from V and 1 from J, leaving 6 bases between them. The CDR3 covers 13 residues. The germline gives CDR1 SNHLY, CDR2 FYNNEI.

The V call is TRBV19, the J call TRBJ1-1, with TRBD1 matching over 8 bases. V shed 4 bases and J 3 bases; nucleotides not matched to a gene: 4. Germline values: CDR1 LNHDA, CDR2 SQIVND (reference sequence). The CDR3 has 14 amino acids. The CDR3 DNA reads TGTGCCAGTAGTAACAGGGGGGAACACACTGAAGCTTTCTTT. Translating it yields CASSNRGEHTEAFF.

The chain uses TRBV6-1 and TRBJ2-5; 7 positions agree with TRBD1. V dropped 0 bases and J dropped 1; count of bases not matched to a gene: 5. The CDR3 runs to 16 residues. Germline V gives CDR1 MNHNS, CDR2 SASEGT. CDR3 in amino acids: CASSEAYGTVQETQYF. The DNA for the CDR3 is TGTGCCAGCAGTGAAGCGTACGGGACAGTCCAAGAGACCCAGTACTTC.

The J gene is TRBJ2-7, the V gene TRBV28, with 10 bases matching TRBD1. Germline loops: CDR1 MDHEN, CDR2 SYDVKM. V trimming: 3 bases; J trimming: 4 bases; junction bases outside the gene matches: 9. The CDR3 sequence is 16 residues long. The CDR3 nucleotides read TGTGCCAGCAGTTTGTCCCAGACAGGGGGCGGGTACGAGCAGTACTTC. Translated, it gives CASSLSQTGGGYEQYF.

The chain recombines TRBV30 with TRBJ1-5; 7 bases match TRBD1. The J segment lost 6 bases and the V segment lost 0 bases, leaving 8 bases of the junction unmatched. Per germline, CDR1 GTSNPN and CDR2 SVGIG (reference sequence). This CDR3 has 15 residues. The CDR3 nucleotides are TGTGCCTGGAGTGTACAACAGGGGAACAGTCAGCCCCAGCATTTT. Translation gives CAWSVQQGNSQPQHF.

This clone was detected only once. The chain is built from TRBV5-8 and TRBJ2-6; tentative D call: TRBD1 (6 bases). This CDR3 region has 15 residues. CDR1 is SGHTS, CDR2 YDEGEE, per germline. Trimming cost V 4 bases and J 1 base, with 9 bases left between them. CDR3: CASSAGQSGANVLTF. In nucleotides, the CDR3 is TGTGCCAGCAGCGCCGGACAGTCTGGGGCCAACGTCCTGACTTTC.

This clone was detected only once. The genes are TRBV28 and TRBJ2-2; TRBD2 is a possible D gene (5 bases). The CDR3 has 17 residues. V shed 8 bases and J shed 2 bases, with 21 bases lying between them. Germline loops: CDR1 MDHEN, CDR2 SYDVKM. The CDR3 DNA sequence: TGTGCCAGCCGGGATGGTTTCGGAACGGATAACACCGGGGAGCTGTTTTTT. Translation: CASRDGFGTDNTGELFF.

The chain employs TRBV11-3 and TRBJ2-1; 12 nucleotides agree with TRBD1. From germline, CDR1 is SGHNT and CDR2 YENEEA. V was clipped by 5 bases and J by 9 bases; unmatched bases: 8. CDR3 length equals 15 residues. DNA for the CDR3: TGTGCCAGCAGCCCGGGACAGGGGGCGGGTGTTGAGCAGTTCTTC. Its translation: CASSPGQGAGVEQFF. The full variable domain, rest sourced from reference TRBV11-3 and TRBJ2-1, is EAGVVQSPRYKIIEKKQPVAFWCNPISGHNTLYWYLQNLGQGPELLIRYENEEAVDDSQLPKDRFSAERLKGVDSTLKIQPAELGDSAVYLCASSPGQGAGVEQFFGPGTRLTVL.

The chain has TRBV6-5 and TRBJ1-2; tentative D call: TRBD1 (5 bases). The CDR3 is made up of 13 amino acids. V lost 2 bases to trimming and J lost 2 bases, with 6 bases between them. In germline, CDR1 is MNHEY, CDR2 SVGAGI. In nucleotides, the CDR3 is TGTGCCAGCAGTTACGACAGAAACTATGGCTACACCTTC. Its protein is CASSYDRNYGYTF.

The CDR3 here is CASSPFGQGINTDTQYF. The CDR3 bases are TGTGCCAGCTCACCCTTCGGACAGGGGATTAATACAGATACGCAGTATTTT. The genes are TRBV18 and TRBJ2-3; 9 bases fit TRBD1. Germline V gene data show CDR1 as KGHSH and CDR2 as LQKENI. The length of the CDR3 is 17 residues. V trimming: 3 bases; J trimming: 3 bases; junction bases outside the gene matches: 10.

This chain uses TRBV19 with TRBJ2-5, with a tentative D call TRBD1 (6 bases). Trimming removed 10 bases at V and 2 bases at J, with 17 bases between. Germline CDR1 and CDR2: LNHDA and SQIVND (reference sequence). The CDR3 consists of 14 residues. CDR3 in DNA: TGTGCCACAAACCAGGGGCAGCTTCAAGAGACCCAGTACTTC. Its translation is CATNQGQLQETQYF.

The chain links TRBV12-3 or TRBV12-4 to TRBJ1-3, with D hard to call. V dropped 6 bases and J dropped 10 bases, with 16 bases sitting between them. This CDR3 region has 13 residues. CDR3 residues: CASRGGSGETIYF. CDR3 sequence (DNA): TGTGCCAGCAGGGGAGGGAGCGGAGAAACCATATATTTT.

J is TRBJ1-6 and V is TRBV25-1; D call uncertain. This CDR3 is built from 15 residues. Germline assignment: CDR1 MGHDK and CDR2 SYGVNS. V was trimmed by 5 bases and J by 9 bases, leaving 17 bases between them. In nucleotides, the CDR3 is TGTGCCAGCAGTCGGGGTCTGTCCGTGGGTTCACCCCTCCACTTT. Protein sequence: CASSRGLSVGSPLHF.

The V and J genes are TRBV29-1 and TRBJ2-3; the D gene is possibly TRBD2 (5 bases). The CDR3 has 14 residues. CDR1 and CDR2 from the germline V gene are SQVTM and ANQGSEA. Trimming took off 1 base at V and 2 bases at J, with 10 bases between the two ends. The CDR3 sequence: CSVEVDLATDTQYF. As DNA, the CDR3 is TGCAGCGTTGAAGTGGATCTAGCCACAGATACGCAGTATTTT.

The sample holds a few counts of this clone. The V and J genes are TRBV4-3 and TRBJ1-6; D gene unclear. The V gene's germline CDR1 is LGHNA and CDR2 YSLEER. The germline V and J ends were trimmed by 1 base and 9 bases, with 7 bases remaining between them. The CDR3 length is 13 residues. The CDR3 coding sequence is TGCGCCAGCAGCCAAGCTCGGGGTTCACCCCTCCACTTT. As protein: CASSQARGSPLHF.